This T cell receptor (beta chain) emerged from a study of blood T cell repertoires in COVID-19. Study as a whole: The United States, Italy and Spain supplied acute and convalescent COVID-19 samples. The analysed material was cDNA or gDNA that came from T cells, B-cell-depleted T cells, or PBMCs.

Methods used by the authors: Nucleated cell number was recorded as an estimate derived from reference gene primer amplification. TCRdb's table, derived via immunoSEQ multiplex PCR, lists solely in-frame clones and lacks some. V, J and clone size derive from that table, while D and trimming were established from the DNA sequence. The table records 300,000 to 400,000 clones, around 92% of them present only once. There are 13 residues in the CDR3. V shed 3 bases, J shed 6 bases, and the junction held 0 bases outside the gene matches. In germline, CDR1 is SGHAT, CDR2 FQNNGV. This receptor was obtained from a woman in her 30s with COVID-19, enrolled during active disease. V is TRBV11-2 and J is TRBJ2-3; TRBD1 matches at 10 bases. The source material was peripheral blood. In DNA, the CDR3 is TGTGCCAGCAGCTTGGACAGGGGGGATACGCAGTATTTT. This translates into CASSLDRGDTQYF.